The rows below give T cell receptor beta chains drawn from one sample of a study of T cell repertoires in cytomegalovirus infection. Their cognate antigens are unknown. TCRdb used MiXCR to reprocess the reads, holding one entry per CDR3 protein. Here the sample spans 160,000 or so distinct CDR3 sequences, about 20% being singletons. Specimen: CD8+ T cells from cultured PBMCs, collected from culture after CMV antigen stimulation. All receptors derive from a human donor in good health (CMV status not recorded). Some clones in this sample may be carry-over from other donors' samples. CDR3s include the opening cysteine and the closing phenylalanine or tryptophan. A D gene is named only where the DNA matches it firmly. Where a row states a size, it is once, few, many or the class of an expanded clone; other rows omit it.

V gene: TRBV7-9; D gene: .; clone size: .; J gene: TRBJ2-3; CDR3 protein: CASSPSPTDTQYF; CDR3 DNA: TGTGCCAGCAGCCCCTCTCCCACAGATACGCAGTATTTT
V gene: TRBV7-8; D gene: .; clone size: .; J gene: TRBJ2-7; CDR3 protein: CASSFRGATYEQYF; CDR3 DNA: TGTGCCAGCAGCTTCCGTGGGGCGACCTACGAGCAGTACTTC
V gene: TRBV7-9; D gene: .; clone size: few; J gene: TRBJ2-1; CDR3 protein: CASSYYPNEQFF; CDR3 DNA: TGTGCCAGCAGTTATTACCCGAATGAGCAGTTCTTC
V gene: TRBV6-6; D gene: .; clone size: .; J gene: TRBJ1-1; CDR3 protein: CASSDPFDPPEAFF; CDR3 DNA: TGTGCCAGCAGTGACCCGTTCGATCCTCCTGAAGCTTTCTTT
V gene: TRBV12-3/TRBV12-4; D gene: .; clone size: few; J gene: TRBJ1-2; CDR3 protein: CASSLTGYYGYTF; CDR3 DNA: TGTGCCAGCAGCCTCACAGGCTACTATGGCTACACCTTC
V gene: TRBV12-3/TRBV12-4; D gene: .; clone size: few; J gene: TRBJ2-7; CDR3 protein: CASSGSTGKSPSYEQYF; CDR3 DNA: TGTGCCAGCAGCGGGAGTACAGGGAAGTCCCCATCCTACGAGCAGTACTTC
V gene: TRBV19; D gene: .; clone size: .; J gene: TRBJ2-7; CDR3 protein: CASSIPGGLGKYEQYF; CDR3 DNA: TGTGCCAGTAGTATCCCCGGGGGACTGGGGAAATACGAGCAGTACTTC
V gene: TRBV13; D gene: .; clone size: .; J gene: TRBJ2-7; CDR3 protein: CASRETTGMGEQYF; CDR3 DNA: TGTGCCAGCAGGGAGACGACAGGCATGGGCGAGCAGTACTTC
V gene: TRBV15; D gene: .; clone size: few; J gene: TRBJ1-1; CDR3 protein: CATSRDLEAFF; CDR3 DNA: TGTGCCACCAGCAGAGATTTGGAAGCTTTCTTT
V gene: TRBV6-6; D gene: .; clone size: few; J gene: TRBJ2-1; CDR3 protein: CASRMSPGSYNEQFF; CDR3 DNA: TGTGCCAGCAGGATGTCCCCGGGCTCCTACAATGAGCAGTTCTTC
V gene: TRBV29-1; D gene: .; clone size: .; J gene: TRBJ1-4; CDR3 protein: CSVVPGPNEKLFF; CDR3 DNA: TGCAGCGTTGTCCCAGGGCCTAATGAAAAACTGTTTTTT
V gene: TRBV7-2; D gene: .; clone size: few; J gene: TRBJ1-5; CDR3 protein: CASSLWRGSNQPQHF; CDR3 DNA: TGTGCCAGCAGCCTCTGGCGGGGGAGCAATCAGCCCCAGCATTTT
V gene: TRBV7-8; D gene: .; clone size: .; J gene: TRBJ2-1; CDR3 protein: CASSLARLEAYNEQFF; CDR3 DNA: TGTGCCAGCAGCTTAGCCCGGCTAGAAGCCTACAATGAGCAGTTCTTC
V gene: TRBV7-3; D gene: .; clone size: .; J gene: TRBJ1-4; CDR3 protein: CAFLRTRGAPREKLFF; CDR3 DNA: TGTGCCTTTTTAAGAACTCGAGGCGCCCCCCGGGAAAAACTGTTTTTT
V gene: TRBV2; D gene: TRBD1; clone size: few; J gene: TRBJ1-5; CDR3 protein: CASSGSRDRHSNQPQHF; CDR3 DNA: TGTGCCAGCAGTGGCTCCCGGGACAGACATAGCAATCAGCCCCAGCATTTT
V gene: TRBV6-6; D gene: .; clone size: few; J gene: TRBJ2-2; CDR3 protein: CASSDSVTTTGELFF; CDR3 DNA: TGTGCCAGCAGTGATAGTGTAACCACGACCGGGGAGCTGTTTTTT
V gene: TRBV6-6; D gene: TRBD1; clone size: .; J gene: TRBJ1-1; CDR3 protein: CASSFWTGKAFF; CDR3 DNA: TGTGCCAGCAGTTTTTGGACAGGGAAAGCTTTCTTT
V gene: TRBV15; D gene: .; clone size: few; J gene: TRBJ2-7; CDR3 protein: CATSRVFRHSIYEQYF; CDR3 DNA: TGTGCCACCAGCAGAGTTTTTAGGCACTCTATTTACGAGCAGTACTTC